This T cell receptor (beta chain) was documented in a study of T cell responses to AZD1222 COVID-19 vaccine. Overall study: Second-dose timings of about 4 or about 12 weeks were pooled.

Assay used: immunoSEQ multiplex PCR; TCRdb lists only in-frame clones, some missing. Of more than 100,000 clones in the sample, 90% were seen once. This clone was seen only once. Its antigen is unidentified. General study points: Among those given AZD1222, only five or six were seropositive at baseline. Spike was spanned by vaccine-associated CD4 TCRs, which were dominant at 160-218 and 743-854.

Germline lookup yields CDR1 MGHRA and CDR2 YSYEKL. The CDR3 loop spans 19 amino acids. V shed 1 base and J 5 bases; nucleotides not matched to a gene: 19. The sample in question was peripheral blood, obtained on day 0 of AZD1222 vaccination. The receptor comes from an adult in good health. The rearrangement uses TRBV4-1 and TRBJ1-2; 7 bases agree with TRBD1. CDR3 residues: CASSQVTRGVQIRAYGYTF. The CDR3 DNA sequence: TGCGCCAGCAGCCAAGTTACCAGGGGGGTACAAATACGGGCTTATGGCTACACCTTC.